A single sample is the source of the 28 T cell receptor beta chains below, sequenced in a study of a mutant IDH1 vaccine in newly diagnosed glioma. Their specific antigens are unknown. Assay used: immunoSEQ multiplex PCR; TCRdb lists only in-frame clones, some missing. The sample carries some 38,000 clones, 78% recorded once. Time point of the sample: week 5, during vaccination. A single vaccine dose contained 300 ug of mutant IDH1 20-mer peptide, and topical imiquimod was used with it. The sample was PBMCs, taken from a glioma patient whose treatment included an IDH1 peptide vaccine. All receptors derive from a man aged 40-49 years with glioma.

The V call is TRBV27, the J call TRBJ1-2; D unclear. The germline CDR1 and CDR2 sequences are MNHEY and SMNVEV (reference sequence). Trimming took off 10 bases at V and 2 bases at J, with 14 bases between the two ends. The CDR3 is 13 amino acids. The CDR3 sequence is CATSLRENYGYTF. The DNA of the CDR3 is TGTGCCACATCCCTGAGGGAGAACTATGGCTACACCTTC.

The V and J genes are TRBV12-5 and TRBJ1-3; tentatively, D is TRBD1 (5 bases). This CDR3 spans 21 amino acids. Trimming left V 3 bases short and J 6 bases short, with 33 bases between. Germline assignment: CDR1 LGHNT and CDR2 FRNRAP. The CDR3 region is CASGFLLSGTAIQSFENTIYF. CDR3 nucleotides: TGTGCTAGTGGTTTCCTACTTTCCGGGACTGCGATCCAAAGCTTTGAAAACACCATATATTTT.

With regard to this clone: The same CDR3 is also encoded by other DNA sequences in this sample. This sequence joins TRBV5-1 and TRBJ2-3; D not resolved. The germline V and J ends were trimmed by 0 bases and 0 bases, with 5 bases remaining between them. This CDR3 has 14 residues. Germline CDR1 SGHRS, CDR2 YFSETQ. The CDR3 nucleotides are TGCGCCAGCAGCTTGGGTGATAGCACAGATACGCAGTATTTT. The encoded protein is CASSLGDSTDTQYF.

V is TRBV30 and J is TRBJ1-5, with D hard to call. The germline V gene encodes CDR1 GTSNPN and CDR2 SVGIG (reference sequence). V was cut by 1 base and J by 3 bases, with 7 bases left in between. The CDR3 totals 13 residues. CDR3 nucleotides: TGTGCCTGGAGTGGTGGAACCAATCAGCCCCAGCATTTT. This translates into CAWSGGTNQPQHF.

To note about this clone: The same CDR3 arises from other DNA sequences in this sample as well. This chain joins TRBV30 and TRBJ1-5; no reliable D call. The length of the CDR3 is 14 residues. Deletions cut 0 bases from V and 2 bases from J, with 8 bases between. Germline V gene data show CDR1 as GTSNPN and CDR2 as SVGIG (reference sequence). The CDR3 DNA is TGTGCCTGGAGTGTGGGTCCTGGCAATCAGCCCCAGCATTTT. This codes for CAWSVGPGNQPQHF.

This chain links TRBV7-6 with TRBJ2-6; 12 bases align to TRBD1. The trim removed 5 bases at V and 3 bases at J, leaving 5 bases unmatched. CDR1 is SGHVS, CDR2 FNYEAQ, per germline. This CDR3 has 17 residues. The CDR3 loop reads CASSPRDRGLGANVLTF. The CDR3, as DNA: TGTGCCAGCAGCCCCCGGGACAGGGGGCTTGGGGCCAACGTCCTGACTTTC.

V gene TRBV5-1 combines with J gene TRBJ2-3, with 9 positions matching TRBD2. Germline V lookup: CDR1 SGHRS, CDR2 YFSETQ. CDR3 length: 15 amino acids. V lost 4 bases to trimming and J lost 2 bases; unmatched junction nucleotides: 5. The chain's CDR3 is CASSPSGEVTDTQYF. The DNA for the CDR3 is TGCGCCAGCAGCCCTAGCGGGGAGGTCACAGATACGCAGTATTTT.

J is TRBJ1-4 and V is TRBV10-2, with D unresolved. Germline CDR1 is WSHSY and CDR2 is SAAADI. With 10 bases removed from V and 7 bases from J, the gap between germline ends came to 16 bases. The CDR3 runs 13 residues. The CDR3 spells CATGEGIREKLFF. CDR3 nucleotide sequence: TGCGCCACAGGAGAAGGGATTCGTGAAAAACTGTTTTTT.

This chain connects TRBV6-6 to TRBJ2-1, with D unresolved. CDR3 length equals 13 residues. Germline V gene sequence: CDR1 MNHNY, CDR2 SVGAGI (reference sequence). Trimming cost V 2 bases and J 4 bases, with 6 bases left between them. CDR3 sequence (DNA): TGTGCCAGCAGTTACGGCCTTTACAATGAGCAGTTCTTC. Protein: CASSYGLYNEQFF.

The chain carries TRBV5-1 and TRBJ2-3, with D tentatively TRBD1 (6 bases). Germline lookup yields CDR1 SGHRS and CDR2 YFSETQ. V lost 4 bases, J lost 3 bases, and 12 bases lay in between. CDR3 size: 14 residues. The CDR3 DNA reads TGCGCCAGCAGCATGGGCCAGGGGACAGATACGCAGTATTTT. Amino acid sequence: CASSMGQGTDTQYF.

This chain links TRBV5-1 with TRBJ1-6, with TRBD1 matching 10 bases. Germline trimming cut 3 bases from V and 9 bases from J; bases unmatched to any gene: 6. From germline, CDR1 is SGHRS and CDR2 YFSETQ. The CDR3 is 15 amino acids. CDR3 in DNA: TGCGCCAGCAGCTGGGAAGGGACAGGGGCTTCACCCCTCCACTTT. The encoded protein is CASSWEGTGASPLHF.

V and J are TRBV27 and TRBJ1-4, with D possibly being TRBD1 (5 bases). The CDR3 spans 14 residues. The germline CDR1 and CDR2 sequences are MNHEY and SMNVEV (reference sequence). V was shortened by 5 bases and J by 8 bases, with 15 bases between the two germline ends. The CDR3 is CASSGGGSGEKLFF. The CDR3, as DNA: TGTGCCAGCAGTGGCGGGGGGAGCGGGGAAAAACTGTTTTTT.

The chain has TRBV6-1 and TRBJ1-4, with D maybe TRBD1 (5 bases). Germline CDR1 and CDR2: MNHNS and SASEGT. V was pared by 11 bases and J by 0 bases, with 16 bases between. CDR3 length equals 15 residues. In nucleotides, the CDR3 is TGTGCCCTGGGGCGGTTAACCTCAACTAATGAAAAACTGTTTTTT. It specifies CALGRLTSTNEKLFF.

This clone was counted once. The chain couples TRBV7-9 to TRBJ2-7; a weak D match, TRBD2 (7 bases). CDR1 SEHNR and CDR2 FQNEAQ come from the germline V gene (reference sequence). The V and J ends lost 5 bases and 1 base respectively, with 24 bases between them. This CDR3 has 18 residues. The DNA of the CDR3 is TGTGCCAGCAGCCACCCTGGCGGGGGCCCCGGAGGGTCCTACGAGCAGTACTTC. Amino acids: CASSHPGGGPGGSYEQYF.

The V gene is TRBV27, the J gene TRBJ1-2; TRBD1 aligns across 8 bases. Looked up from germline, CDR1 is MNHEY and CDR2 is SMNVEV (reference sequence). Losses at the gene ends were 5 bases for V and 8 bases for J; bases not matched to a gene: 10. This CDR3 has 14 residues. CDR3 region: CASSTLQGGSGYTF. CDR3 nucleotide sequence: TGTGCCAGCAGTACCCTACAGGGGGGAAGCGGCTACACCTTC.

CDR3 DNA: TGTGCCAGCAGTTTGCCGGAACAGGGGAACTATGGCTACACCTTC. Translation gives CASSLPEQGNYGYTF. V gene TRBV6-1 combines with J gene TRBJ1-2; 7 bases are a match to TRBD1. Germline V CDR1 and CDR2: MNHNS, SASEGT. The CDR3 is 15 residues long. The V and J ends lost 5 bases and 2 bases, in that order; junction bases with no gene match: 8.

V and J are TRBV7-9 and TRBJ1-5, with a weak D call TRBD1 (6 bases). Trimming removed 5 bases at V and 2 bases at J, with 10 bases between. The CDR3 loop spans 14 amino acids. CDR1 and CDR2 (germline): SEHNR, FQNEAQ (reference sequence). The CDR3 region has the DNA TGTGCCAGCAGCCCTCCAGGGGGCAATCAGCCCCAGCATTTT. Amino acid sequence: CASSPPGGNQPQHF.

This chain connects TRBV4-2 to TRBJ2-2, with D perhaps matching TRBD1 (6 bases). V gave up 0 bases and J gave up 4 bases, with 12 bases separating them. Germline-derived CDR1 and CDR2 are LGHNA and YNFKEQ. This CDR3 is 16 amino acids long. The CDR3 region has the DNA TGTGCCAGCAGCCAAGATCCCACCAGGGGCACCGGGGAGCTGTTTTTT. Protein product: CASSQDPTRGTGELFF.

The rearrangement uses TRBV29-1 and TRBJ2-3, with TRBD2 identical over 8 bases. Germline CDR1 reads SQVTM; CDR2 reads ANQGSEA. The CDR3 loop spans 13 amino acids. V gave up 2 bases and J gave up 3 bases; unmatched junction bases: 1. The CDR3 spells CSVERGGTDTQYF. The CDR3 nucleotides read TGCAGCGTTGAACGGGGGGGGACAGATACGCAGTATTTT.

V is TRBV5-1 and J is TRBJ2-1; a weak D match, TRBD1 (6 bases). The V gene's germline CDR1 is SGHRS and CDR2 YFSETQ. CDR3 size: 12 residues. The V end lost 5 bases, the J end lost 4 bases, and 7 bases lay between the germline ends. The CDR3 bases are TGCGCCAGCAGACAGGGTTACAATGAGCAGTTCTTC. Translating gives CASRQGYNEQFF.

This clone was counted once. This chain joins TRBV29-1 and TRBJ2-7; D is ambiguous. Trimming removed 1 base at V and 7 bases at J, with 11 bases between. The CDR3 loop spans 12 amino acids. Germline CDR1 SQVTM, CDR2 ANQGSEA. In DNA, the CDR3 is TGCAGCGTTGAAGTACTCGCGAGGGAGCAGTACTTC. Amino acid sequence: CSVEVLAREQYF.

This clone was seen a handful of times. The rearrangement links TRBV18 to TRBJ2-1; a weak D match, TRBD1 (5 bases). This CDR3 contains 14 residues. Germline V lookup: CDR1 KGHSH, CDR2 LQKENI. V lost 3 bases, J lost 5 bases, and 11 bases lay in between. The chain's CDR3 is CASSPLQENNEQFF. In DNA form, the CDR3 reads TGTGCCAGCTCACCTCTACAGGAAAACAATGAGCAGTTCTTC.

V gene TRBV25-1 combines with J gene TRBJ1-1; D unclear. This CDR3 region has 14 residues. Germline CDR1 is MGHDK and CDR2 is SYGVNS. The germline V and J ends were trimmed by 1 base and 4 bases, with 10 bases remaining between them. In DNA, the CDR3 is TGTGCCAGCAGTGAATCATGGAGCCGCACTGAAGCTTTCTTT. Its protein is CASSESWSRTEAFF.

The chain combines TRBV5-4 with TRBJ2-3; possible D gene TRBD2, 5 bases. CDR1 is SGHNT, CDR2 YYREEE, per germline (reference sequence). The CDR3 extends over 14 amino acids. V shed 4 bases and J shed 0 bases, with 9 bases lying between them. The CDR3 region has the DNA TGTGCCAGCAGCCTACGGACTAGCACAGATACGCAGTATTTT. This translates into CASSLRTSTDTQYF.

J is TRBJ2-7 and V is TRBV7-9; D call uncertain. CDR1 is SEHNR, CDR2 FQNEAQ, per germline (reference sequence). This CDR3 contains 11 residues. Trimming pared 3 bases from V and 5 bases from J, leaving 5 bases between. CDR3 coding DNA: TGTGCCAGCAGCTTGATCGACGAGCAGTACTTC. Translation gives CASSLIDEQYF.

The chain employs TRBV5-4 and TRBJ2-3, with a possible D match to TRBD1 (5 bases). The CDR3 is 16 residues long. Germline CDR1 reads SGHNT; CDR2 reads YYREEE (reference sequence). Trimming took off 2 bases at V and 0 bases at J, with 13 bases between the two ends. DNA of the CDR3: TGTGCCAGCAGCTTAGGTGGGGCAGGTAGCACAGATACGCAGTATTTT. This translates into CASSLGGAGSTDTQYF.

The chain employs TRBV6-4 and TRBJ1-2; TRBD1 matches 7 bases. The CDR3 covers 13 residues. The germline CDR1 and CDR2 sequences are MRHNA and SNTAGT. The trim removed 5 bases at V and 2 bases at J, leaving 2 bases unmatched. As DNA, the CDR3 is TGTGCCAGCAGTCCGGGACAGAACTATGGCTACACCTTC. This codes for CASSPGQNYGYTF.

This chain connects TRBV7-9 to TRBJ2-5, with 14 bases lining up with TRBD2. V trimming: 6 bases; J trimming: 1 base; junction bases outside the gene matches: 4. This CDR3 has 16 residues. Looked up from germline, CDR1 is SEHNR and CDR2 is FQNEAQ (reference sequence). DNA for the CDR3: TGTGCCAGCAGGCGGACTAGCGGGGGGCCCCAAGAGACCCAGTACTTC. This codes for CASRRTSGGPQETQYF.